This is a list of T cell receptor beta chains from one sample in a study of early T cells in non-severe SARS-CoV-2 infection. One entry per CDR3 protein, called by TCRdb with MiXCR from the 5' RACE reads. The sample shows tens of thousands of distinct CDR3 sequences, roughly 6.5% of them seen only once. The specimen comprised whole blood, sampled at baseline. Source of these receptors: an adult who was a healthcare worker with PCR-confirmed SARS-CoV-2 infection or an uninfected control (not recorded which). CDR3s include the opening cysteine and the closing phenylalanine or tryptophan. D genes are given only for firm matches. Where a row states a size, it is once, few, many or the class of an expanded clone; other rows omit it.

j_call d_call v_call clone_size cdr3_aa cdr3_nt
TRBJ2-1 TRBD2 TRBV7-2 many CASSSAPAGTYNEQFF TGTGCCAGCTCCTCCGCCCCAGCGGGGACCTACAATGAGCAGTTCTTC
TRBJ2-5 NA TRBV20-1 NA CSARVSGPQETQYF TGCAGTGCTAGAGTGTCAGGACCACAAGAGACCCAGTACTTC
TRBJ2-6 NA TRBV20-1 NA CSASRYSGANVLTF TGCAGTGCTAGTCGGTACTCTGGGGCCAACGTCCTGACTTTC
TRBJ2-7 NA TRBV19 many CASSINGAYEQYF TGTGCCAGTAGTATAAACGGGGCCTACGAGCAGTACTTC
TRBJ2-5 NA TRBV5-1 NA CASSLSTGQETQYF TGCGCCAGCAGCTTGTCAACCGGCCAAGAGACCCAGTACTTC
TRBJ1-4 NA TRBV15 few CATSRDGRQGEKLFF TGTGCCACCAGCAGAGATGGGCGGCAGGGTGAAAAACTGTTTTTT
TRBJ2-7 TRBD1 TRBV11-2 many CASSLMDRGGSPGEQYF TGTGCCAGCAGCTTAATGGACAGGGGAGGCTCTCCCGGGGAGCAGTACTTC
TRBJ1-2 NA TRBV4-3 many CASSQDAWQGHGYTF TGCGCCAGCAGCCAAGATGCTTGGCAGGGTCATGGCTACACCTTC
TRBJ2-1 TRBD2 TRBV4-2 NA CASSQDSGGGDSYNEQFF TGTGCCAGCAGCCAAGATTCGGGCGGGGGGGACTCCTACAATGAGCAGTTCTTC
TRBJ2-5 NA TRBV7-2 NA CASSLRRQPQETQYF TGTGCCAGCAGCTTAAGGCGGCAGCCCCAAGAGACCCAGTACTTC
TRBJ2-3 NA TRBV12-5 few CASLYSLTDTQYF TGTGCTAGTCTCTACAGTTTGACAGATACGCAGTATTTT
TRBJ1-2 NA TRBV20-1 many CSTTGEGTYGYTF TGCAGTACAACAGGAGAGGGAACCTATGGCTACACCTTC
TRBJ2-7 TRBD1 TRBV7-2 NA CASSQGQGAREQYF TGTGCCAGCAGCCAGGGACAGGGGGCTCGGGAGCAGTACTTC
TRBJ2-7 NA TRBV21-1 few CASSKVGSYEQYF TGTGCCAGCAGCAAAGTTGGATCCTACGAGCAGTACTTC
TRBJ2-5 TRBD1 TRBV29-1 NA CSVETGGGETQYF TGCAGCGTTGAAACAGGGGGCGGAGAGACCCAGTACTTC
TRBJ1-4 TRBD1 TRBV2 many CASTRGLSEKLFF TGTGCCAGCACCAGGGGGTTGAGTGAAAAACTGTTTTTT
TRBJ2-2 NA TRBV7-2 many CASSSQSSVYTGELFF TGTGCCAGCAGCTCGCAATCTAGCGTTTACACCGGGGAGCTGTTTTTT
TRBJ2-7 TRBD2 TRBV6-5 NA CASSLLTSGVTHEQYF TGTGCCAGCAGTCTCCTGACTAGCGGGGTCACCCACGAGCAGTACTTC
TRBJ2-4 TRBD1 TRBV28 many CASSFAYSTLPGQPNILAKNIQYF TGTGCCAGCAGTTTTGCATACTCAACCTTACCGGGACAGCCGAACATACTAGCCAAAAACATTCAGTACTTC
TRBJ2-1 TRBD2 TRBV6-2/TRBV6-3 many CASSSTSGGTEQFF TGTGCCAGCAGCTCGACTAGCGGGGGGACTGAGCAGTTCTTC
TRBJ2-3 TRBD2 TRBV29-1 many CSVTTSGPGTDTQYF TGCAGCGTAACGACTAGCGGCCCAGGCACAGATACGCAGTATTTT
TRBJ2-4 TRBD1 TRBV7-2 NA CASSPAGQGKNIQYF TGTGCCAGCAGCCCCGCAGGACAGGGGAAGAACATTCAGTACTTC
TRBJ2-3 NA TRBV6-2/TRBV6-3 few CASSQGGTPTDTQYF TGTGCCAGCAGTCAAGGGGGGACTCCCACAGATACGCAGTATTTT
TRBJ2-1 TRBD1 TRBV7-9 many CASSWGQGEWNEQFF TGTGCCAGCAGCTGGGGACAGGGGGAATGGAATGAGCAGTTCTTC
TRBJ1-1 NA TRBV7-9 many CASTPEGVGEAFF TGTGCCAGCACCCCAGAAGGGGTTGGGGAAGCTTTCTTT
TRBJ1-1 NA TRBV7-2 many CASSSEFEAFF TGTGCCAGCAGCTCTGAGTTTGAAGCTTTCTTT
TRBJ1-1 NA TRBV11-3 many CASSSGREVRAFF TGTGCCAGCAGCTCCGGACGGGAGGTGAGAGCTTTCTTT
TRBJ2-3 TRBD2 TRBV7-3 few CASSLSGGISTDTQYF TGTGCCAGCAGCTTAAGCGGGGGGATAAGCACAGATACGCAGTATTTT
TRBJ2-3 NA TRBV11-2 few CASSLEGRSDTQYF TGTGCCAGCAGCTTAGAGGGGAGATCAGATACGCAGTATTTT
TRBJ1-1 NA TRBV20-1 NA CSASDVGWTEAFF TGCAGTGCTAGTGACGTGGGGTGGACTGAAGCTTTCTTT
TRBJ2-2 NA TRBV12-3/TRBV12-4 many CASSLGQGDTGELFF TGTGCCAGCAGTTTGGGGCAGGGAGACACCGGGGAGCTGTTTTTT
TRBJ2-3 NA TRBV18 many CASSPGTEATDTQYF TGTGCCAGCTCACCCGGCACGGAAGCCACAGATACGCAGTATTTT
TRBJ2-1 NA TRBV2 many CATKKGLGYNEQFF TGTGCCACCAAAAAGGGGTTGGGGTACAATGAGCAGTTCTTC
TRBJ1-5 NA TRBV18 NA CASSTGSNQPQHF TGTGCCAGCTCAACGGGAAGCAATCAGCCCCAGCATTTT
TRBJ1-1 NA TRBV27 many CASSRPREAEAFF TGTGCCAGCAGCCGCCCCAGGGAAGCTGAAGCTTTCTTT
TRBJ2-2 NA TRBV9 many CASSDGQLHTGELFF TGTGCCAGCAGCGACGGACAGTTGCACACCGGGGAGCTGTTTTTT
TRBJ2-1 NA TRBV2 many CASSRDSSYNEQFF TGTGCCAGCAGCAGGGATAGCTCCTACAATGAGCAGTTCTTC
TRBJ2-1 TRBD2 TRBV11-2 few CASSGLSREGEQFF TGTGCCAGCAGCGGGCTCAGCCGGGAGGGTGAGCAGTTCTTC
TRBJ2-7 TRBD2 TRBV7-2 many CASSLVTSGGVYEQYF TGTGCCAGCAGCTTAGTTACTAGCGGGGGAGTCTACGAGCAGTACTTC
TRBJ2-7 TRBD2 TRBV4-3 NA CASSQERARDYLYEQYF TGCGCCAGCAGCCAAGAGAGAGCCCGGGACTACCTTTACGAGCAGTACTTC
TRBJ1-2 TRBD1 TRBV11-2 many CASSLGGQVYGYTF TGTGCCAGCAGCTTAGGGGGACAGGTCTATGGCTACACCTTC
TRBJ2-2 NA TRBV11-1 many CASSPYTGLSGELFF TGTGCCAGCAGCCCTTATACGGGCCTCTCCGGGGAGCTGTTTTTT
TRBJ1-3 NA TRBV7-2 few CASSLGRRLSGNTIYF TGTGCCAGCAGCTTAGGACGCCGCCTCTCTGGAAACACCATATATTTT